The 6 T cell receptor beta chains below all came from one sample that was sequenced in a study of cytomegalovirus exposure and HLA in healthy donors. PCR was performed using 60 Vbeta and 13 Jbeta primers. This table comes from immunoSEQ multiplex PCR, and its TCRdb copy is limited to in-frame clones, with some not included. This repertoire shows 150,000 to 200,000 clones, roughly 80% found once; its top ten account for about 7.6%. Sequencing was done on a sample of PBMCs. The receptors were gathered from a woman aged 40 to 50 in good health and CMV-seropositive.

V usage is TRBV7-2 and J usage is TRBJ2-7, with a weak D call TRBD1 (6 bases). In germline, CDR1 is SGHTA, CDR2 FQGNSA. The V end lost 1 base, the J end lost 2 bases, and 12 bases lay between the germline ends. CDR3 length: 15 amino acids. The CDR3: CASSLGGTSTYEQYF. For the CDR3, the DNA is TGTGCCAGCAGCTTAGGTGGGACATCCACCTACGAGCAGTACTTC. The full variable domain, with the rest looked up from reference TRBV7-2 and TRBJ2-7, is GAGVSQSPSNKVTEKGKDVELRCDPISGHTALYWYRQSLGQGLEFLIYFQGNSAPDKSGLPSDRFSAERTGGSVSTLTIQRTQQEDSAVYLCASSLGGTSTYEQYFGPGTRLTVT.

The chain carries TRBV6-5 and TRBJ2-7, with TRBD1 identical over 7 bases. V lost 4 bases to trimming and J lost 4 bases; unmatched junction nucleotides: 7. The CDR3 covers 14 residues. The germline CDR1 and CDR2 sequences are MNHEY and SVGAGI. CDR3 protein: CASSFGTVPYEQYF. The CDR3 DNA follows: TGTGCCAGCAGTTTTGGGACAGTTCCGTACGAGCAGTACTTC.

To note about this clone: At one of its ends the junction is not consistent with the germline gene, which may arise from a read error. The chain combines TRBV19 with TRBJ2-1; 9 nucleotides agree with TRBD1. The CDR3 is 12 residues long. The germline gives CDR1 LNHDA, CDR2 SQIVND (reference sequence). This CDR3 reads CASSISDRGFLF. CDR3 nucleotides: TGTGCCAGTAGTATCTCCGACAGGGGGTTCCTCTTC.

In its sample, this clone was seen once. Here the CDR3 DNA reads TGTGCCAGCAGCTGGTCCGGGACAGGGGCCACAGATACGCAGTATTTT. It translates to CASSWSGTGATDTQYF. The chain has TRBV11-2 and TRBJ2-3, with 10 positions matching TRBD1. V shed 4 bases, J shed 2 bases, and the junction held 6 bases outside the gene matches. Germline V gene sequence: CDR1 SGHAT, CDR2 FQNNGV. This CDR3 has 16 amino acids.

This sequence joins TRBV29-1 and TRBJ1-1; TRBD1 aligns across 8 bases. The V and J ends lost 3 bases and 6 bases, in that order; junction bases with no gene match: 6. The CDR3 loop spans 13 amino acids. Germline V lookup: CDR1 SQVTM, CDR2 ANQGSEA. CDR3 loop: CSVDRQGKSEAFF. CDR3 DNA sequence: TGCAGCGTTGACCGACAGGGGAAATCTGAAGCTTTCTTT.

This sequence joins TRBV7-8 and TRBJ2-7, with 10 positions matching TRBD2. The V and J ends lost 2 bases and 4 bases, in that order; junction bases with no gene match: 23. Germline V gene data show CDR1 as SGHVS and CDR2 as FQNEAQ. The CDR3 contains 21 residues. CDR3 bases: TGTGCCAGCAGCTTAAGGGCAGGGGGCGTCCTAGCGGGAGCGAGATGGTACGAGCAGTACTTC. Amino acid sequence: CASSLRAGGVLAGARWYEQYF.